The 30 T cell receptor beta chains given below trace back to one sample, sequenced in a study of T cell repertoires in cytomegalovirus infection. From the reads, TCRdb called clonotypes with MiXCR, one entry per CDR3 protein. The table shows some 560,000 distinct CDR3 sequences, with 35% to 50% occurring only once. The antigens for these receptors are not known. The sample consisted of cultured PBMCs, taken from culture after CMV antigen stimulation. Receptors were obtained from a human donor in good health (CMV status not recorded). Some clones in this sample may be carry-over from other donors' samples.

There are a few counts of this clonotype. The chain uses TRBV10-3 and TRBJ2-3; a possible D gene is TRBD2 (5 bases). Germline CDR1 reads ENHRY; CDR2 reads SYGVKD. The V gene lost 10 bases and the J gene lost 2 bases, with 19 bases spanning the gap. The CDR3 contains 15 residues. The CDR3 sequence: CATNPGLSPTDTQYF. In DNA form, the CDR3 reads TGTGCCACAAACCCCGGACTTAGCCCCACAGATACGCAGTATTTT.

This chain uses TRBV6-6 with TRBJ1-1; tentative D call: TRBD1 (5 bases). Trimming took off 5 bases at V and 1 base at J, with 14 bases between the two ends. Germline V CDR1 and CDR2: MNHNY, SVGAGI (reference sequence). CDR3 length: 15 residues. In nucleotides, the CDR3 is TGTGCCAGCAGTAACGATGGGACGGCGAACACTGAAGCTTTCTTT. This sequence encodes CASSNDGTANTEAFF.

This clonotype came up a few times. The chain carries TRBV6-1 and TRBJ2-3; 9 bases are a match to TRBD2. The germline gives CDR1 MNHNS, CDR2 SASEGT. There are 16 residues in the CDR3. With 2 bases clipped from V and 3 bases from J, the junction kept 6 bases outside the gene matches. CDR3 loop: CASSETAGGETDTQYF. The CDR3 bases are TGTGCCAGCAGTGAAACAGCGGGGGGAGAAACAGATACGCAGTATTTT.

V gene TRBV19 combines with J gene TRBJ1-5; no definite D call. Looked up from germline, CDR1 is LNHDA and CDR2 is SQIVND (reference sequence). The CDR3 length is 12 residues. The ends were cut back, 0 bases at V and 5 bases at J, with 2 bases in the middle. Here the CDR3 reads CASSIDYQPQHF. DNA of the CDR3: TGTGCCAGTAGTATAGACTATCAGCCCCAGCATTTT.

The chain has TRBV10-2 and TRBJ1-6; TRBD1 agrees at 8 bases. V was clipped by 7 bases and J by 9 bases; unmatched bases: 5. Germline lookup yields CDR1 WSHSY and CDR2 SAAADI. The CDR3 consists of 13 residues. CDR3 nucleotides: TGCGCCAGCACAGGACAGGGTGGTTCACCCCTCCACTTT. As protein: CASTGQGGSPLHF.

CDR3 amino acids: CASSQNSGRVYTF. The CDR3 DNA follows: TGTGCCAGCAGCCAAAACTCGGGGCGCGTCTACACCTTC. The rearrangement links TRBV4-2 to TRBJ1-2; possible D gene TRBD1, 5 bases. The CDR3 covers 13 residues. CDR1 and CDR2 (germline): LGHNA, YNFKEQ. V shed 2 bases and J shed 10 bases, with 14 bases lying between them.

This clonotype was counted between two and nine times. The chain joins TRBV6-1 to TRBJ2-7; the D gene could be TRBD1 or TRBD2 (5 bases each). The germline CDR1 and CDR2 sequences are MNHNS and SASEGT. V lost 1 base, J lost 4 bases, and 14 bases lay in between. The CDR3 runs to 15 residues. The CDR3: CASSEVAGEGYEQYF. CDR3 sequence (DNA): TGTGCCAGCAGTGAAGTGGCAGGAGAGGGGTACGAGCAGTACTTC.

The V gene is TRBV5-1, the J gene TRBJ2-5; 8 bases align to TRBD1. J lost 0 bases, V lost 4 bases, and 5 bases had no gene match. Looked up from germline, CDR1 is SGHRS and CDR2 is YFSETQ. CDR3 length: 15 amino acids. CDR3 loop: CASSTGQGNQETQYF. The CDR3 DNA reads TGCGCCAGCAGCACCGGACAGGGCAACCAAGAGACCCAGTACTTC.

A note on this clonotype: At one of its ends the junction is not consistent with the germline gene, which may arise from a read error. The chain couples TRBV7-2 to TRBJ2-1; no reliable D call. The germline V gene encodes CDR1 SGHTA and CDR2 FQGNSA. The CDR3 contains 15 residues. The CDR3 coding sequence is TGTGCCAGCAGCTTAGGACCGGACCCCTACAATGATCAGTTCTTC. Its translation is CASSLGPDPYNDQFF.

This clonotype occurred a few times. V usage is TRBV5-4 and J usage is TRBJ2-2; tentative D call: TRBD2 (5 bases). Germline V lookup: CDR1 SGHNT, CDR2 YYREEE (reference sequence). The V and J ends lost 1 base and 8 bases respectively, with 18 bases between them. The CDR3 extends over 16 amino acids. The CDR3 spells CASSLRGSSISGELFF. CDR3 in DNA: TGTGCCAGCAGCTTGCGAGGGTCCTCGATATCAGGGGAGCTGTTTTTT.

The V and J genes are TRBV5-4 and TRBJ2-3; D remains ambiguous. The germline V gene encodes CDR1 SGHNT and CDR2 YYREEE (reference sequence). V was shortened by 10 bases and J by 8 bases, with 26 bases between the two germline ends. The CDR3 covers 15 residues. The DNA for the CDR3 is TGTGCCGTCGCTGGCGGAAACCGAAAAACCGGTACGCAGTATTTT. Protein sequence: CAVAGGNRKTGTQYF. Looking up the rest from reference TRBV5-4 and TRBJ2-3 gives the full variable domain: ETGVTQSPTHLIKTRGQQVTLRCSSQSGHNTVSWYQQALGQGPQFIFQYYREEENGRGNFPPRFSGLQFPNYSSELNVNALELDDSALYLCAVAGGNRKTGTQYFGPGTRLTVL.

The chain employs TRBV7-9 and TRBJ2-7; the D is unclear. Germline V lookup: CDR1 SEHNR, CDR2 FQNEAQ (reference sequence). Trimming took 4 bases from V and 6 from J, leaving 10 bases between them. The CDR3 runs to 12 residues. CDR3: CASSSDLGEQYF. CDR3 DNA sequence: TGTGCCAGCAGCTCCGACTTGGGCGAGCAGTACTTC.

The sample holds a few counts of this clonotype. The chain recombines TRBV2 with TRBJ1-5; no reliable D call. The CDR3 is 15 amino acids. Germline loops: CDR1 SNHLY, CDR2 FYNNEI. Trimming took off 7 bases at V and 2 bases at J, with 15 bases between the two ends. Here the CDR3 reads CASTTDPRGNQPQHF. In DNA form, the CDR3 reads TGTGCCAGCACTACCGACCCCCGCGGCAATCAGCCCCAGCATTTT.

V gene TRBV2 combines with J gene TRBJ2-1; D could derive from TRBD1 or TRBD2 (5 bases each). Germline V lookup: CDR1 SNHLY, CDR2 FYNNEI. Deletions cut 4 bases from V and 7 bases from J, with 17 bases between. The CDR3 runs to 15 residues. The CDR3 sequence is CASSGSGGNGNEQFF. As DNA, the CDR3 is TGTGCCAGCAGTGGATCTGGGGGAAATGGGAATGAGCAGTTCTTC.

This clonotype was observed once. The rearrangement links TRBV2 to TRBJ2-3; D is unresolved. CDR3 length: 14 residues. Germline values: CDR1 SNHLY, CDR2 FYNNEI. Trimming took off 4 bases at V and 2 bases at J, with 10 bases between the two ends. This CDR3 reads CASSVDGLTDTQYF. CDR3 DNA: TGTGCCAGCAGTGTAGACGGCCTCACAGATACGCAGTATTTT. Full variable domain (outside the CDR3, taken from reference TRBV2 and TRBJ2-3): EPEVTQTPSHQVTQMGQEVILRCVPISNHLYFYWYRQILGQKVEFLVSFYNNEISEKSEIFDDQFSVERPDGSNFTLKIRSTKLEDSAMYFCASSVDGLTDTQYFGPGTRLTVL.

DNA for the CDR3: TGCGCCAGCAGCTCCCCGGGACAGGGGGCCTACGAGCAGTACTTC. Its translation: CASSSPGQGAYEQYF. The chain combines TRBV5-1 with TRBJ2-7; 11 nucleotides align to TRBD1. Germline V lookup: CDR1 SGHRS, CDR2 YFSETQ. J lost 2 bases, V lost 3 bases, and 4 bases had no gene match. The CDR3 contains 15 residues.

The chain recombines TRBV7-6 with TRBJ2-1; 7 bases line up with TRBD1. The CDR3 spans 15 residues. Germline lookup yields CDR1 SGHVS and CDR2 FNYEAQ. With 4 bases clipped from V and 6 bases from J, the junction kept 9 bases outside the gene matches. The CDR3: CASSYGQAVGNEQFF. As DNA, the CDR3 is TGTGCCAGCAGCTATGGACAGGCAGTGGGCAATGAGCAGTTCTTC.

In this sample, this clonotype turned up once. The chain combines TRBV20-1 with TRBJ2-5; 10 nucleotides match TRBD2. This CDR3 comprises 15 residues. V lost 1 base to trimming and J lost 5 bases; unmatched junction nucleotides: 7. The germline V gene encodes CDR1 DFQATT and CDR2 SNEGSKA (reference sequence). In DNA form, the CDR3 reads TGCAGTGCTAGAGTACAGCGGGAGGGCTTGGAGACCCAGTACTTC. This codes for CSARVQREGLETQYF.

The rearrangement links TRBV2 to TRBJ2-7, with 10 bases lining up with TRBD1. Trimming removed 6 bases from V and 1 base from J; junction bases left unmatched: 12. The CDR3 is 17 residues long. Germline V gene data show CDR1 as SNHLY and CDR2 as FYNNEI. In DNA, the CDR3 is TGTGCCAGCAGGGGATCTGTCTTGGGACAGGGGTCCTACGAGCAGTACTTC. This translates into CASRGSVLGQGSYEQYF.

This clonotype turned up a few times. This chain uses TRBV7-2 with TRBJ1-1; D might be TRBD1 (6 bases). The CDR3 spans 18 residues. Trimming cost V 4 bases and J 4 bases, with 25 bases left between them. CDR1 and CDR2 from the germline V gene are SGHTA and FQGNSA. The DNA of the CDR3 is TGTGCCAGCAGCTCTTATCCGGGACACGTGGATGGGTCCACTGAAGCTTTCTTT. Translating it yields CASSSYPGHVDGSTEAFF.

The chain combines TRBV7-2 with TRBJ2-1; 9 bases are shared with TRBD2. Losses at the gene ends were 2 bases for V and 6 bases for J; bases not matched to a gene: 5. The germline CDR1 and CDR2 sequences are SGHTA and FQGNSA. This CDR3 region has 15 residues. The CDR3 is CASSLSSGNPNEQFF. CDR3 in DNA: TGTGCCAGCAGCTTATCTAGCGGGAACCCCAATGAGCAGTTCTTC.

This rearrangement joins TRBV6-2 or TRBV6-3 to TRBJ1-5, with D maybe TRBD1 (5 bases). From germline, CDR1 is MNHEY and CDR2 SVGEGT. V was shortened by 5 bases and J by 2 bases, with 10 bases between the two germline ends. The CDR3 has 14 amino acids. The CDR3 DNA reads TGTGCCAGCAGTAAAACACAGGGCAATCAGCCCCAGCATTTT. As protein: CASSKTQGNQPQHF.

The chain joins TRBV6-1 to TRBJ1-5; the D is unclear. V lost 2 bases and J lost 7, with 15 bases in between. CDR3 length equals 15 residues. Germline V gene lookup returns CDR1 MNHNS and CDR2 SASEGT. CDR3 protein: CASSEHLRARQPQHF. CDR3 nucleotides: TGTGCCAGCAGTGAACATTTGAGGGCCAGGCAGCCCCAGCATTTT.

The chain links TRBV12-3 or TRBV12-4 to TRBJ2-3, with 8 bases lining up with TRBD2. V was clipped by 2 bases and J by 1 base; unmatched bases: 5. The CDR3 runs to 16 residues. CDR3 sequence (DNA): TGTGCCAGCAGTTTATTCTGGCGGGGGGGCACAGATACGCAGTATTTT. This translates into CASSLFWRGGTDTQYF.

This clonotype has a handful of counts. CDR3 sequence (DNA): TGCGCCAGCAGTGAGAGGGGGACTGAAAACACAGATACGCAGTATTTT. Amino acid sequence: CASSERGTENTDTQYF. The chain couples TRBV10-2 to TRBJ2-3; perhaps D is TRBD1 or TRBD2 (6 bases each). Germline CDR1 WSHSY, CDR2 SAAADI. Trimming took 2 bases from V and 2 from J, leaving 14 bases between them. The CDR3 extends over 16 amino acids.

This clonotype was seen repeatedly, ten times or more. This chain connects TRBV7-6 to TRBJ2-7; 13 bases are a match to TRBD2. Germline CDR1 is SGHVS and CDR2 is FNYEAQ. Trimming cost V 5 bases and J 6 bases; bases outside gene matches: 7. This CDR3 is 15 amino acids long. In nucleotides, the CDR3 is TGTGCCAGCAGCCGGACTAGCGGGAGCTCTAGCGAGCAGTACTTC. Residues: CASSRTSGSSSEQYF.

This clonotype occurred a few times. This chain joins TRBV7-9 and TRBJ2-3; possible D gene TRBD2, 5 bases. CDR1 is SEHNR, CDR2 FQNEAQ, per germline (reference sequence). The V and J ends lost 7 bases and 2 bases respectively, with 16 bases between them. The length of the CDR3 is 15 residues. The CDR3 nucleotides read TGTGCCAGCACCGCTTATGGAGGAGACACAGATACGCAGTATTTT. It translates to CASTAYGGDTDTQYF.

The genes are TRBV12-3 or TRBV12-4 and TRBJ1-2, with 7 positions matching TRBD1. This CDR3 comprises 15 residues. V gave up 6 bases and J gave up 1 base; unmatched junction bases: 8. The CDR3 nucleotides are TGTGCCAGCAGCCCCTTGACAGGGCTTAACTATGGCTACACCTTC. It yields the protein CASSPLTGLNYGYTF.

The V and J genes are TRBV9 and TRBJ2-7; possibly TRBD1 for D (5 bases). CDR1 and CDR2 (germline): SGDLS, YYNGEE. V lost 4 bases and J 0 bases, leaving 11 bases between the germline ends. CDR3 size: 14 residues. CDR3 loop: CASSSADISYEQYF. Here the CDR3 DNA reads TGTGCCAGCAGCTCCGCGGACATCTCCTACGAGCAGTACTTC.

This clonotype was seen only a few times. CDR3 coding DNA: TGTGCCAGCAGCTTCGTTACATACCAAGAGACCCAGTACTTC. Encoded protein: CASSFVTYQETQYF. The J gene is TRBJ2-5, the V gene TRBV11-2; D uncertain. The germline gives CDR1 SGHAT, CDR2 FQNNGV. This CDR3 comprises 14 residues. Trimming removed 3 bases from V and 0 bases from J, with 8 bases in between. Supplemented by reference TRBV11-2 and TRBJ2-5, the full variable domain reads EAGVAQSPRYKIIEKRQSVAFWCNPISGHATLYWYQQILGQGPKLLIQFQNNGVVDDSQLPKDRFSAERLKGVDSTLKIQPAKLEDSAVYLCASSFVTYQETQYFGPGTRLLVL.